Listed here are 20 T cell receptor beta chains from one sample, sequenced in a study of T cells in Graves' hyperthyroidism and ophthalmopathy. Amplification of TCR beta CDR3 regions was performed using RNA transcripts as template. The HTBI set primed first-round TCR CDR3 RT-PCR. TCRdb reanalysed the multiplex PCR reads using MiXCR and keeps one entry per CDR3 protein. In the table there are 300,000 to 450,000 distinct CDR3 sequences, about 14% of which are singletons. The specimen was blood. The receptors stem from a woman aged 30 to 39 with Graves' ophthalmopathy.

This clonotype was counted ten times or more. This CDR3 reads CSAPGLAGGTDTQYF. The CDR3 DNA sequence: TGCAGTGCCCCTGGACTAGCGGGGGGCACAGATACGCAGTATTTT. The chain uses TRBV20-1 and TRBJ2-3; TRBD2 aligns across 13 bases. CDR1 and CDR2 (germline): DFQATT, SNEGSKA (reference sequence). V was pared by 6 bases and J by 1 base, with 4 bases of the junction left unmatched. The CDR3 has 15 residues.

This clonotype was seen a few times. This chain links TRBV19 with TRBJ1-1; D gene uncertain. With 1 base removed from V and 1 base from J, the gap between germline ends came to 7 bases. This CDR3 region has 14 residues. Germline V gene sequence: CDR1 LNHDA, CDR2 SQIVND (reference sequence). CDR3 amino acids: CASSIAMGNTEAFF. In nucleotides, the CDR3 is TGTGCCAGTAGTATAGCGATGGGGAACACTGAAGCTTTCTTT.

Ten or more counts support this clonotype. V gene TRBV29-1 combines with J gene TRBJ1-1; D gene uncertain. The V and J ends lost 7 bases and 0 bases respectively, with 9 bases between them. The CDR3 sequence is 12 residues long. Germline V gene sequence: CDR1 SQVTM, CDR2 ANQGSEA. This CDR3 is CSAGDLNTEAFF. The CDR3 DNA reads as TGCAGCGCGGGTGATTTGAACACTGAAGCTTTCTTT.

This clonotype was recorded many times. The chain recombines TRBV2 with TRBJ2-7; D may be TRBD2 (5 bases). The CDR3 is made up of 13 amino acids. Germline V CDR1 and CDR2: SNHLY, FYNNEI. The V gene lost 7 bases and the J gene lost 4 bases, with 14 bases spanning the gap. The CDR3: CASTKIAIYEQYF. CDR3 coding DNA: TGTGCCAGCACTAAAATAGCGATTTACGAGCAGTACTTC.

This clonotype has a count of ten or more. This chain connects TRBV15 to TRBJ1-5; 8 bases fit TRBD1. Germline V CDR1 and CDR2: LNHNV, YYDKDF (reference sequence). Trimming removed 8 bases from V and 0 bases from J; junction bases left unmatched: 9. This CDR3 is 16 amino acids long. CDR3 in DNA: TGTGCCACCGAGGACAGGGAAGGGAATAGCAATCAGCCCCAGCATTTT. It yields the protein CATEDREGNSNQPQHF.

On this clonotype: Possible read error: a much larger clone is one base away. V usage is TRBV6-4 and J usage is TRBJ2-1, with 8 bases lining up with TRBD1. This CDR3 has 16 residues. The germline V gene has CDR1 MRHNA and CDR2 SNTAGT. Trimming took 4 bases from V and 3 from J; bases not matched to a gene: 8. The DNA of the CDR3 is TGTGCCAGCAGTGGAGGTCCGGGACAGGACTACAATGAGCAGTTCTTC. Its translation is CASSGGPGQDYNEQFF.

This clonotype has a count of ten or more. V gene TRBV5-1 combines with J gene TRBJ2-7; TRBD1 or TRBD2 may be the D gene (6 bases each). The V end lost 4 bases, the J end lost 4 bases, and 18 bases lay between the germline ends. CDR1 and CDR2 (germline): SGHRS, YFSETQ. The CDR3 has 15 amino acids. CDR3 in amino acids: CASSPGDIGGYEQYF. In DNA, the CDR3 is TGCGCCAGCAGCCCAGGGGACATCGGGGGATACGAGCAGTACTTC.

This clonotype occurred many times. This sequence joins TRBV7-2 and TRBJ2-3; a weak D match, TRBD2 (6 bases). Germline V gives CDR1 SGHTA, CDR2 FQGNSA. Trimming pared 4 bases from V and 1 base from J, leaving 15 bases between. The CDR3 is made up of 16 amino acids. The CDR3 bases are TGTGCCAGCAGCTCGTATCTTGGCGGGGGCACAGATACGCAGTATTTT. Translation: CASSSYLGGGTDTQYF. Looking up the rest from reference TRBV7-2 and TRBJ2-3 gives the full variable domain: GAGVSQSPSNKVTEKGKDVELRCDPISGHTALYWYRQSLGQGLEFLIYFQGNSAPDKSGLPSDRFSAERTGGSVSTLTIQRTQQEDSAVYLCASSSYLGGGTDTQYFGPGTRLTVL.

This sequence joins TRBV3-1 and TRBJ2-7; TRBD1 agrees at 7 bases. Germline trimming cut 4 bases from V and 5 bases from J; bases unmatched to any gene: 5. The CDR3 is 13 amino acids. CDR1 is LGHDT, CDR2 YNNKEL, per germline (reference sequence). The CDR3 nucleotides are TGTGCCAGCAGCCGGGGACAGCCTAACGAGCAGTACTTC. It translates to CASSRGQPNEQYF.

This sequence joins TRBV27 and TRBJ2-3; TRBD1 might be the D (5 bases). Germline loops: CDR1 MNHEY, CDR2 SMNVEV (reference sequence). This CDR3 spans 15 amino acids. Trimming cost V 11 bases and J 3 bases, with 21 bases left between them. The CDR3 DNA reads as TGTGCCGGCTGTCTTCTCAGGGCGGCGACAGATACGCAGTATTTT. Amino acids: CAGCLLRAATDTQYF.

This clonotype was counted ten times or more. The genes are TRBV7-2 and TRBJ2-5; maybe TRBD2 (5 bases). The germline gives CDR1 SGHTA, CDR2 FQGNSA. The length of the CDR3 is 14 residues. The germline V and J ends were trimmed by 3 bases and 3 bases, with 11 bases remaining between them. The CDR3 nucleotides read TGTGCCAGCAGCTTGCGGTGGGGAGAAGAGACCCAGTACTTC. This encodes CASSLRWGEETQYF.

This clonotype was counted at least ten times. The chain joins TRBV12-3 or TRBV12-4 to TRBJ2-1; TRBD1 matches at 9 bases. This CDR3 has 15 residues. The junction had 11 bases not matched to a gene; V was cut back by 5 bases and J by 9 bases. CDR3 sequence reads: CASSLSRDRAGEQFF. CDR3 nucleotides: TGTGCCAGCAGTCTCTCCCGGGACAGGGCTGGTGAGCAGTTCTTC.

This clonotype has ten or more counts. This rearrangement joins TRBV6-1 to TRBJ1-1; D remains unclear. CDR3 length: 15 amino acids. The V gene's germline CDR1 is MNHNS and CDR2 SASEGT. The V and J ends lost 5 bases and 2 bases respectively, with 15 bases between them. CDR3 region: CASSSRGDSNTEAFF. The CDR3 coding sequence is TGTGCCAGCAGTTCCAGAGGAGACTCCAACACTGAAGCTTTCTTT.

CDR3 DNA: TGCGCCAGCAGCTTGGAAGTCGGGCCCTACGAGCAGTACTTC. Translation gives CASSLEVGPYEQYF. J is TRBJ2-7 and V is TRBV5-1; no firm D call. This CDR3 is 14 amino acids long. The V end was cut by 0 bases, the J end by 2 bases, with 9 bases between. Per germline, CDR1 SGHRS and CDR2 YFSETQ.

This clonotype was picked up many times. The chain is built from TRBV5-1 and TRBJ1-2; D is undetermined. The CDR3 contains 14 residues. Per germline, CDR1 SGHRS and CDR2 YFSETQ. The V end was cut by 7 bases, the J end by 0 bases, with 13 bases between. CDR3 nucleotides: TGCGCCAGCCACTACGCAGAAACTAACTATGGCTACACCTTC. It codes for CASHYAETNYGYTF.

This clonotype has at least ten counts. A read error may account for a junction end that differs from germline. V usage is TRBV11-2 and J usage is TRBJ1-2, with a weak D call TRBD1 (5 bases). Germline V gene data show CDR1 as SGHAT and CDR2 as FQNNGV. The CDR3 runs to 15 residues. CDR3 coding DNA: TGTGCCAGCAGCTTCCTACCCCCGGGACTTGATGGGTACACCTTC. As protein: CASSFLPPGLDGYTF. The full variable domain, in which reference TRBV11-2 and TRBJ1-2 provide the parts outside the CDR3, is EAGVAQSPRYKIIEKRQSVAFWCNPISGHATLYWYQQILGQGPKLLIQFQNNGVVDDSQLPKDRFSAERLKGVDSTLKIQPAKLEDSAVYLCASSFLPPGLDGYTFGSGTRLTVV.

This clonotype was seen at least ten times. The chain couples TRBV6-1 to TRBJ1-4, with 8 bases aligning to TRBD1. The germline V gene has CDR1 MNHNS and CDR2 SASEGT. Trimming removed 6 bases from V and 7 bases from J; junction bases left unmatched: 10. The CDR3 length is 15 residues. The CDR3 sequence: CASSHETGVGEKLFF. For the CDR3, the DNA is TGTGCCAGCAGCCACGAGACAGGGGTGGGTGAAAAACTGTTTTTT.

The V call is TRBV11-3, the J call TRBJ2-1; 7 bases map to TRBD2. In germline, CDR1 is SGHNT, CDR2 YENEEA. The CDR3 totals 17 residues. J was trimmed by 8 bases and V by 1 base; bases with no gene match: 14. The CDR3 loop reads CASSLGLGRAALDEQFF. The CDR3 DNA is TGTGCCAGCAGCTTAGGCCTAGGGAGGGCAGCCCTGGATGAGCAGTTCTTC.

The chain carries TRBV2 and TRBJ2-5, with 9 nucleotides matching TRBD1. This CDR3 comprises 13 residues. Trimming at V came to 6 bases and at J to 6 bases, leaving 5 bases not matched to a gene. CDR1 SNHLY and CDR2 FYNNEI come from the germline V gene. The CDR3 reads CASRADRGQTQYF. For the CDR3, the DNA is TGTGCCAGCAGAGCGGACAGGGGACAGACCCAGTACTTC.

The J gene is TRBJ2-3, the V gene TRBV9; TRBD2 aligns across 9 bases. CDR3 size: 15 residues. J was trimmed by 2 bases and V by 1 base; bases with no gene match: 2. The germline V gene encodes CDR1 SGDLS and CDR2 YYNGEE. DNA of the CDR3: TGTGCCAGCAGCGTAAGCGGGGGGACCACAGATACGCAGTATTTT. This gives the protein CASSVSGGTTDTQYF.